This T cell receptor (beta chain) comes out of a study of shared clonotypes between healthy human individuals (dated by TCRdb to 2020 to 2021). Study-wide context: Three men and two women, aged 18 to 49 years, made up the cohort. Libraries were prepared and TCR repertoires were sequenced by different laboratories using diverse techniques, in order to increase sequencing depth and limit assay-specific biases. For each donor, CD4 naive and CD4 memory were each given three plates, CD8 naive was given two plates, and CD8 memory was given one plate. To estimate repertoire size and how much clonotypes are shared between individuals, the study performed deep sequencing of blood TCR repertoires from roughly five healthy adults. Each donor's leukapheresis produced roughly between roughly 0.85 and 9.5 billion PBMCs. Study-wide conclusions, independent of this receptor: Clonotypes shared by all four sorted-subset donors showed higher generation probabilities than non-shared clonotypes. Incomplete sequencing was indicated by rarefaction of sorted-subset datasets, despite the large sequencing depth. Estimated clonotype richness was generally larger for naive than for memory subsets. Sharing across a handful of donors was observed for about 4.8% of naive CD4, over 3% of naive CD8, about 2.5% of memory CD4, and around 0.4% of memory CD8 clonotypes. The small number of donors limited the genetic and exposure-history diversity represented. Sampling was limited to blood, and TCR repertoires in tissue likely differ from TCR repertoires in blood. Pairwise subsampling indicated that sequencing depth was expected to affect the degree of clonotype sharing among donors.

There are 16 amino acids in the CDR3, from cysteine to phenylalanine inclusive. The retained sequence is limited to the CDR3, 48 bases, with the frame set at the first base. Clipping removes 0 bases from V and 5 bases from J, with 1 as the unmatched junction base count. Via the germline V gene, CDR1 is MNHNS and CDR2 SASEGT. Using the deep immunoSEQ assay, multiplex PCR amplified TCR CDR3 regions from genomic DNA. Genomic DNA extracted from each cell subset was distributed evenly over all wells of several immunoSEQ 96-well plates, and each plate served as one replicate. Each replicate PCR for sorted subsets received roughly 0.2 ug genomic DNA, equal to about 29,000 T cell genomes. Purified libraries were quantified with a Qubit 3.0 fluorometer, sized on a Bioanalyzer 2100, and re-quantified with the KAPA Library Quantification kit. A separate single-read 150-cycle Illumina NextSeq 550 flow cell was used to sequence each immunoSEQ 96-well plate. The authors' pipeline ran thus. The immunoSEQ output contained only junctional sequences without quality scores, so filtering could not match that applied to full-length reads. Sequences were annotated with PyIR, a Python wrapper for IgBLAST v1.9, and V/J genes and CDR3 were assigned using IMGT germline references. Any read was removed if the V/J assignment was weak (E-value above 1e-6), the CDR3 was missing, or the read contained stop codons, out-of-frame junctions, or ambiguous translated residues. V3J clonotypes were defined as sequences sharing an identical inferred V gene, J gene, and CDR3 amino acid sequence. Percentage overlap between repertoires was computed as shared unique clonotypes divided by the size of the smaller repertoire. Repertoire richness was assessed with RTK rarefaction, the Chao1 estimator, and Recon v2.1 estimates of unobserved clonotypes. Generation probabilities were computed with OLGA for all TCRbeta clonotypes obtained by the gDNA method from several donors. TCRdb mirrors the immuneACCESS table, restricted to in-frame sequences. Some clones are absent from its copies; in checked studies, under half trace to an unresolved V gene, and the reason for the others is unknown. V and J calls and clone size are as listed in that table; D and trimming were resolved from the DNA. The sample profile shows about 2.2 million clones; 90% to 95% of them were found once. The top ten constitute more than 1.5% of the sample.

Regarding this clone: Its target antigen remains unknown. One base away there is no much larger clone; base qualities are not given. The same CDR3 also results from other DNA sequences found in this sample.

CD8 naive samples consisted of CD45RO-negative cells that were positively selected for CCR7, yielding a CD45RA+CCR7+ population without TemRA cells. The donors were healthy, HIV-negative adults who had no recently reported acute infections or vaccinations. Only Caucasian adults living in Nashville, Tennessee, USA were represented among the donors. After blood collection by leukapheresis, PBMCs were isolated using Ficoll-Histopaque density gradient centrifugation and then cryopreserved in the vapor phase of liquid nitrogen. Analytical flow cytometry was used to check the purity and quantity of every magnetically sorted T cell population. Genomic DNA was isolated from each sorted fraction and quantified by UV absorbance on a Nanodrop 2000c.

The chain is made from TRBV6-1 and TRBJ2-3, with 14 central nucleotides matching TRBD2. The specimen sequenced was naive CD8+ T cells from PBMCs. In the paper's terms, the cell subset or site label means: CD45RA+CCR7+. The source of this sequence is a man younger than 30 in good health. Some clones in this sample may be carry-over from other donors' samples. The CDR3 in this case is CASSEAGLAGVDTQYF. In nucleotides, the sequence is TGTGCCAGCAGTGAAGCGGGACTAGCGGGAGTAGATACGCAGTATTTT.